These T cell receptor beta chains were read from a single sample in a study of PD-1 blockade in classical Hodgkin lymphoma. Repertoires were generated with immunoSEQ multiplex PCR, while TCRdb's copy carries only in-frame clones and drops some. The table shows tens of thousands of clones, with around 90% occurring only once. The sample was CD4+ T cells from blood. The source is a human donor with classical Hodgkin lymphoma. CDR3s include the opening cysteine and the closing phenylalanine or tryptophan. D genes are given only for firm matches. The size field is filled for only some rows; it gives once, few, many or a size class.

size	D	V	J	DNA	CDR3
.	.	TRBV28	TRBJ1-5	TGTGCCAGCAGTTTCGAAAGTCAGCCCCAGCATTTT	CASSFESQPQHF
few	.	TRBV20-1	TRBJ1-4	TGCAGTGCAGGGCTCGAAAAACTGTTTTTT	CSAGLEKLFF
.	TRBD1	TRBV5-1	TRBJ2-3	TGCGCCAGCAGCTTGGTCGGGACAGGGCACACAGATACGCAGTATTTT	CASSLVGTGHTDTQYF
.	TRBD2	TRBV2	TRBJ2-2	TGTGCCAGTGGAGGGCTAGCGGGAGCCGGGGAGCTGTTTTTT	CASGGLAGAGELFF
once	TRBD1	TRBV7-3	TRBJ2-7	TGTGCCAGCAGCCTCAGGGACAGGGGGTCCGAGCAGTACTTC	CASSLRDRGSEQYF
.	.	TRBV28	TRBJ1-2	TGTGCCAGCACCTGGGGCAGATCTAACTATGGCTACACCTTC	CASTWGRSNYGYTF
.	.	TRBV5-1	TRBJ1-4	TGCGCCAGCAGCACGAGTGGCGCCGAGGGGGAAAAACTGTTTTTT	CASSTSGAEGEKLFF
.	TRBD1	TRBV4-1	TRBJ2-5	TGCGCCAGCAGCCAAGAAGGGACAGGGTCGGGAGAGACCCAGTACTTC	CASSQEGTGSGETQYF
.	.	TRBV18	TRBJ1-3	TGTGCCAGCTCACCACGGGAGTCGGGAGGAAACACCATATATTTT	CASSPRESGGNTIYF
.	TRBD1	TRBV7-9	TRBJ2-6	TGTGCCAGCAGCCTATTAGGGGGACAGGGTAGGGCTGGGGCCAACGTCCTGACTTTC	CASSLLGGQGRAGANVLTF
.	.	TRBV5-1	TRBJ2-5	TGCGCCAGCAGCTTCTCCGGGCGAGGGGAGACCCAGTACTTC	CASSFSGRGETQYF
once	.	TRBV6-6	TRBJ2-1	TGTGCCAGCAGTTACTCAAGGCCCCGCTGGGCGGATGAGCAGTTCTTC	CASSYSRPRWADEQFF
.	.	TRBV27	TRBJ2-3	TGTGCCAGCAGCCCTTTAGGAGGCAGGGTTGGGGGCGTCAGGACAGATACGCAGTATTTT	CASSPLGGRVGGVRTDTQYF
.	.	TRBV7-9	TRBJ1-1	TGTGCCAGCAGCGCACAGGTGGGGACTGAAGCTTTCTTT	CASSAQVGTEAFF
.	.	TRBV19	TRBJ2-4	TGTGCCAGTAGTATAGATCGGGTAGTTCAGTACTTC	CASSIDRVVQYF
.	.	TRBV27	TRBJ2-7	TGTGCCAGCAGTACCCCCTGGACCTTGGGGCGCGAGGAGCAGTACTTC	CASSTPWTLGREEQYF
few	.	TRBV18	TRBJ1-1	TGTGCCAGCTCACCGGGGGGGCGAGTCATGAACACTGAAGCTTTCTTT	CASSPGGRVMNTEAFF
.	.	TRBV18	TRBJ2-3	TGTGCCAGCTCCCAGGTGGGTCGGGCAGATACGCAGTATTTT	CASSQVGRADTQYF
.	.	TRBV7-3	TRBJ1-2	TGTGCCAGCAGCTTAGGAGATTTGAGCTACACCTTC	CASSLGDLSYTF
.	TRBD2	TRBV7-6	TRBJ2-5	TGTGCCAGCAGCTTAGCCGCGGGGGTCTCGTACTTC	CASSLAAGVSYF
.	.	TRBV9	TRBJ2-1	TGTGCCAGCAGCTTTAGCGGCAGCTCCTACAATGAGCAGTTCTTC	CASSFSGSSYNEQFF
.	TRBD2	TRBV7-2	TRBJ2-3	TGTGCCAGCAGCGCTGGACTAGCAGATACGCAGTATTTT	CASSAGLADTQYF
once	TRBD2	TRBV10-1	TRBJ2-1	TGCGCCAGCAGTGTTGGGACTAGCGCCAACAATGAGCAGTTCTTC	CASSVGTSANNEQFF
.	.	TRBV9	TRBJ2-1	TGTGCCAGCAGCGCTCTCGGGGAGAACAATGAGCAGTTCTTC	CASSALGENNEQFF
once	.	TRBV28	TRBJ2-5	TGTGCCAGCGGGGAAGGGACCCAGTACTTC	CASGEGTQYF
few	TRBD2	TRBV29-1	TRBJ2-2	TGCAGCCGACTAGCGGGAGGGCTGGTCGGGGAGCTGTTTTTT	CSRLAGGLVGELFF
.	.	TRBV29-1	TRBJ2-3	TGCAGCGTTGAGCTCAGGTTAACAGATACGCAGTATTTT	CSVELRLTDTQYF
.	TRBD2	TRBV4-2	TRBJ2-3	TGTGCCAGCAGCCAAGTCAGCAGCGGGAGGGCCACCGATACGCAGTATTTT	CASSQVSSGRATDTQYF
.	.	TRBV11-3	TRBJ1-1	TGTGCCAGCAGCTCGCAGGGAGGAGGCACTGAAGCTTTCTTT	CASSSQGGGTEAFF
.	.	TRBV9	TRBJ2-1	TGTGCCAGCAGCGTAGGGTCTGCCGCCTCCTACAATGAGCAGTTCTTC	CASSVGSAASYNEQFF
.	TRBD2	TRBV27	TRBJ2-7	TGTGCCAGCAGTTTAACTTTTGGGACTAGCGGGAATCACGAGCAGTACTTC	CASSLTFGTSGNHEQYF
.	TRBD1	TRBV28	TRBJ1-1	TGTGCCAGCAGTCCCGGACAGGCAACCATGAACACTGAAGCTTTCTTT	CASSPGQATMNTEAFF
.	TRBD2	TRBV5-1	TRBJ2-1	TGCGCCAGCAGCCCGTGGACTAGCGGAGCTGTCAATGAGCAGTTCTTC	CASSPWTSGAVNEQFF
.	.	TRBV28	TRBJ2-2	TGTGCCAGCAGATACGGGGCCACCGGGGAGCTGTTTTTT	CASRYGATGELFF
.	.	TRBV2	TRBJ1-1	TGTGCCAGCAGTGAAGCGGGCACTGAAGCTTTCTTT	CASSEAGTEAFF
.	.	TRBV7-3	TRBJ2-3	TGTGCCAGCAGCCGGGCGAGCAGGTCGACAGATACGCAGTATTTT	CASSRASRSTDTQYF
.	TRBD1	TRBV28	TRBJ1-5	TGTGCCAGCAGTCAAGGACAGGGCAATCAGCCCCAGCATTTT	CASSQGQGNQPQHF
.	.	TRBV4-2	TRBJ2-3	TGTGCCAGCAGCCAAGAAGGAGCGGACAACACAGATACGCAGTATTTT	CASSQEGADNTDTQYF
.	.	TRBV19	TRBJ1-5	TGTGCCAGTAGTATAGGGGCGGGTAGGTTGGGTCAGCCCCAGCATTTT	CASSIGAGRLGQPQHF
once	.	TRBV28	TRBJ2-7	TGTGCCAGCACCGATGGGCCCGAGCAGTACTTC	CASTDGPEQYF
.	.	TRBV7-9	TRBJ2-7	TGTGCCAGTGGTTACGAGCAGTACTTC	CASGYEQYF
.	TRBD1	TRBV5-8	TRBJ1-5	TGTGCCAGCAGCAGCCGTCCAGGGGGCGGTCAGCCCCAGCATTTT	CASSSRPGGGQPQHF
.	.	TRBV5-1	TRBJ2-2	TGCGCCAGCACGCGGACTACGAACACCGGGGAGCTGTTTTTT	CASTRTTNTGELFF
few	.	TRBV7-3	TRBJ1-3	TGTGCCAGCAGCCCCCAGATCGGAAACACCATATATTTT	CASSPQIGNTIYF
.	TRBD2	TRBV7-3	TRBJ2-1	TGTGCCAGCAGCTTACTAGCGGGCCGAGCTAATGAGCAGTTCTTC	CASSLLAGRANEQFF
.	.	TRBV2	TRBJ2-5	TGTGCCAGCAGTTCTCCGGCCGGGACCCAGATGGAGACCCAGTACTTC	CASSSPAGTQMETQYF
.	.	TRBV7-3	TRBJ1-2	TGTGCCAGCAGCTTCGATGGGGGAAACTATGGCTACACCTTC	CASSFDGGNYGYTF
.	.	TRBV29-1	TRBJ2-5	TGCAGCCCTTGGGGGCTATCCCAAGAGACCCAGTACTTC	CSPWGLSQETQYF
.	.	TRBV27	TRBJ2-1	TGTGCCAGCAGTTTACAGCACAATGAGCAGTTCTTC	CASSLQHNEQFF
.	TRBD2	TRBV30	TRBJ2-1	TGTGCCTGGAGTGTACGGCGTTCGTCCGGGACTAGCGGGAGGGGGGGGAGGAATGAGCAGTTCTTC	CAWSVRRSSGTSGRGGRNEQFF
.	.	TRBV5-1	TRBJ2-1	TGCGCCAGCAGCGGCGGACTCGTAGGTGGTGAGCAGTTCTTC	CASSGGLVGGEQFF